The 13 T cell receptor beta chains in this list originate from one sample, sequenced in a study of cytomegalovirus exposure and HLA in healthy donors. TCRdb's copy holds only in-frame clones and misses some; the assay was immunoSEQ multiplex PCR. The sample has about 160,000 clones; approximately 96% are singletons. The sample was PBMCs. The receptors stem from a woman younger than 35 in good health and CMV-seronegative.

The chain couples TRBV13 to TRBJ1-2, with TRBD1 identical over 9 bases. Unmatched junction bases numbered 11, after V lost 4 bases and J lost 8 bases. CDR3 length: 15 residues. The germline gives CDR1 PRHDT, CDR2 FYEKMQ (reference sequence). CDR3 in DNA: TGTGCCAGCAGCTCACAGTACAGGGGGCGCCGGGGCTACACCTTC. Translated, it gives CASSSQYRGRRGYTF. The variable domain in full, completed from reference TRBV13 and TRBJ1-2, reads AAGVIQSPRHLIKEKRETATLKCYPIPRHDTVYWYQQGPGQDPQFLISFYEKMQSDKGSIPDRFSAQQFSDYHSELNMSSLELGDSALYFCASSSQYRGRRGYTFGSGTRLTVV.

The rearrangement links TRBV4-2 to TRBJ1-4; maybe TRBD1 (5 bases). V was shortened by 1 base and J by 4 bases, with 7 bases between the two germline ends. The CDR3 totals 14 residues. CDR1 is LGHNA and CDR2 is YNFKEQ in the germline V gene. CDR3 sequence reads: CASSQGGGNEKLFF. The CDR3 nucleotides are TGTGCCAGCAGCCAAGGGGGCGGTAATGAAAAACTGTTTTTT.

The CDR3: CASSLAYSGVDYGYTF. The CDR3 DNA reads TGTGCCAGCAGCTTGGCCTATTCAGGTGTTGACTATGGCTACACCTTC. J is TRBJ1-2 and V is TRBV7-9, with D unresolved. Germline V lookup: CDR1 SEHNR, CDR2 FQNEAQ (reference sequence). V was trimmed by 3 bases and J by 3 bases, leaving 17 bases between them. The CDR3 loop spans 16 amino acids.

V usage is TRBV7-9 and J usage is TRBJ1-2, with TRBD1 matching over 7 bases. The CDR3 consists of 14 residues. Germline CDR1 and CDR2: SEHNR and FQNEAQ (reference sequence). The junction had 2 bases not matched to a gene; V was cut back by 2 bases and J by 2 bases. The CDR3 sequence: CASSLLGQNYGYTF. The CDR3, as DNA: TGTGCCAGCAGCTTACTGGGACAGAACTATGGCTACACCTTC.

The chain couples TRBV29-1 to TRBJ2-3, with D possibly TRBD2 on 5 matching bases. The V gene's germline CDR1 is SQVTM and CDR2 ANQGSEA. This CDR3 region has 12 residues. Deletions cut 6 bases from V and 1 base from J, with 8 bases between. The CDR3 nucleotides are TGCAGCGTGCTGCGGGGCACAGATACGCAGTATTTT. Encoded protein: CSVLRGTDTQYF.

This CDR3 is CASSGTGDFYNEQFF. The CDR3 region has the DNA TGTGCCAGCAGCGGGACAGGGGACTTTTACAATGAGCAGTTCTTC. The V call is TRBV9, the J call TRBJ2-1, with 9 bases that match TRBD1. Germline-derived CDR1 and CDR2 are SGDLS and YYNGEE. The CDR3 spans 15 residues. V lost 3 bases to trimming and J lost 4 bases; unmatched junction nucleotides: 5.

This clone turned up a few times. The genes are TRBV19 and TRBJ2-7, with TRBD2 matching over 11 bases. Germline CDR1 and CDR2: LNHDA and SQIVND (reference sequence). This CDR3 contains 15 residues. V was clipped by 6 bases and J by 2 bases; unmatched bases: 6. The CDR3 sequence is CASSPGLAETYEQYF. The CDR3 nucleotides read TGTGCCAGTAGCCCGGGACTAGCGGAGACCTACGAGCAGTACTTC. Full variable domain (remainder filled in from reference TRBV19 and TRBJ2-7): DGGITQSPKYLFRKEGQNVTLSCEQNLNHDAMYWYRQDPGQGLRLIYYSQIVNDFQKGDIAEGYSVSREKKESFPLTVTSAQKNPTAFYLCASSPGLAETYEQYFGPGTRLTVT.

The V gene is TRBV6-4, the J gene TRBJ2-1, with a weak D call TRBD2 (5 bases). V was cut by 8 bases and J by 12 bases, with 14 bases left in between. The CDR3 spans 11 residues. The germline V gene has CDR1 MRHNA and CDR2 SNTAGT. CDR3 in amino acids: CASGGRPLQFF. DNA of the CDR3: TGTGCCAGCGGAGGACGCCCGTTGCAGTTCTTC.

The V call is TRBV7-9, the J call TRBJ1-4; tentatively, D is TRBD1 (6 bases). The CDR3 length is 15 residues. Germline CDR1 and CDR2: SEHNR and FQNEAQ (reference sequence). V lost 1 base, J lost 7 bases, and 13 bases lay in between. Written as DNA, the CDR3 is TGTGCCAGCAGCTTAGTGGACAGACTGGGTGAAAAACTGTTTTTT. This translates into CASSLVDRLGEKLFF.

J is TRBJ2-7 and V is TRBV6-1; 8 nucleotides agree with TRBD2. This CDR3 has 14 residues. The germline CDR1 and CDR2 sequences are MNHNS and SASEGT. V lost 7 bases, J lost 4 bases, and 9 bases stayed unmatched. The chain's CDR3 is CASTPAGGGYEQYF. The CDR3, as DNA: TGTGCCAGCACCCCTGCGGGGGGTGGGTACGAGCAGTACTTC.

The chain couples TRBV11-3 to TRBJ1-4; no clear D gene. The CDR3 runs 14 residues. Germline CDR1 is SGHNT and CDR2 is YENEEA. Trimming removed 2 bases at V and 3 bases at J, with 7 bases between. CDR3 residues: CASSLRGSNEKLFF. For the CDR3, the DNA is TGTGCCAGCAGCTTACGGGGATCTAATGAAAAACTGTTTTTT.

There are a few counts of this clone. The chain combines TRBV6-1 with TRBJ1-1; a weak D match, TRBD1 (5 bases). The V gene's germline CDR1 is MNHNS and CDR2 SASEGT. CDR3 length: 14 amino acids. V dropped 6 bases and J dropped 5 bases, with 16 bases sitting between them. CDR3 coding DNA: TGTGCCAGCAGCCGGTCGGCGGGGGGTACTGAAGCTTTCTTT. It translates to CASSRSAGGTEAFF.

The J gene is TRBJ1-1, the V gene TRBV6-4; tentative D call: TRBD1 (5 bases). This CDR3 has 14 residues. Trimming shortened V by 6 bases and J by 3 bases, and 14 bases separated the two germline ends. Germline lookup yields CDR1 MRHNA and CDR2 SNTAGT. The CDR3 DNA sequence: TGTGCCAGCAGAAACAGGTGGATGGACACTGAAGCTTTCTTT. Translating gives CASRNRWMDTEAFF.